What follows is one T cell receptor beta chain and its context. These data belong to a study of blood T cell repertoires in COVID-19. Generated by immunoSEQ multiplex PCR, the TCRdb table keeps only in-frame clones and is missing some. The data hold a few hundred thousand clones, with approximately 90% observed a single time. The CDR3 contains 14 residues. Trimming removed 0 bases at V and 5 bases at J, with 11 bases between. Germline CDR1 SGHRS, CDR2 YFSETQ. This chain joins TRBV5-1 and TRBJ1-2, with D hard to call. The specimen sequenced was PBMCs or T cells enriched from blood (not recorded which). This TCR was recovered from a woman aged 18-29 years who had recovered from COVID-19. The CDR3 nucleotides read TGCGCCAGCAGCTTGGATGACTGGAGGTATGGCTACACCTTC. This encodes CASSLDDWRYGYTF. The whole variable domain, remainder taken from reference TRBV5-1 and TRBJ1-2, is KAGVTQTPRYLIKTRGQQVTLSCSPISGHRSVSWYQQTPGQGLQFLFEYFSETQRNKGNFPGRFSGRQFSNSRSEMNVSTLELGDSALYLCASSLDDWRYGYTFGSGTRLTVV.